Listed here are 12 T cell receptor beta chains from one sample, sequenced in a study of blood T cells in healthy people across ages. With a J-beta primer mix and a sample-barcoded 5' primer, a second PCR ran about 6 to 11 cycles. Each CDR3 protein gets one entry after TCRdb re-called the 5' RACE reads with MiXCR. This sample yields about a million distinct CDR3 sequences, of which around 49% are seen a single time; about an eighth belongs to the top ten. The sample was blood. These receptors were taken from a man aged 25 to 40 in good health.

This chain connects TRBV7-3 to TRBJ2-4; 8 positions match TRBD1. The J call could be wrong; TRBJ2-5 is a better fit for the DNA end. CDR1 is SGHTA, CDR2 FQGTGA, per germline. The CDR3 spans 16 residues. The CDR3 sequence is CASSLEGGQGWETQYF. In nucleotides, the CDR3 is TGTGCCAGCAGCTTAGAGGGAGGACAGGGATGGGAGACCCAGTACTTC.

The chain uses TRBV28 and TRBJ1-2; D ambiguous. Germline CDR1 MDHEN, CDR2 SYDVKM. The V end lost 8 bases, the J end lost 0 bases, and 10 bases lay between the germline ends. The CDR3 has 13 amino acids. The CDR3 is CASPDPANYGYTF. For the CDR3, the DNA is TGTGCCAGCCCGGACCCCGCTAACTATGGCTACACCTTC.

V and J are TRBV3-1 and TRBJ2-3; weak D call: TRBD2 (6 bases). The germline gives CDR1 LGHDT, CDR2 YNNKEL (reference sequence). The CDR3 runs to 15 residues. The V gene lost 1 base and the J gene lost 2 bases, with 10 bases spanning the gap. This CDR3 is CASSQVWEVTDTQYF. The CDR3 DNA reads TGTGCCAGCAGCCAAGTCTGGGAGGTCACAGATACGCAGTATTTT.

This sequence joins TRBV20-1 and TRBJ2-5; D call uncertain. V was trimmed by 0 bases and J by 9 bases, leaving 5 bases between them. The CDR3 sequence is 10 residues long. Germline values: CDR1 DFQATT, CDR2 SNEGSKA (reference sequence). CDR3 sequence: CSARDFPQYF. The CDR3 DNA reads as TGCAGTGCTAGAGATTTCCCCCAGTACTTC.

This clonotype was counted ten times or more. The rearrangement uses TRBV11-3 and TRBJ1-1, with D maybe TRBD1 (5 bases). CDR3 length equals 11 residues. Germline loops: CDR1 SGHNT, CDR2 YENEEA. Between the trimmed V and J ends, which lost 2 bases and 10 bases, there was a span of 8 bases. CDR3 protein: CASSLTGGAFF. The DNA for the CDR3 is TGTGCCAGCAGCTTAACGGGGGGAGCTTTCTTT. Looking up the rest from reference TRBV11-3 and TRBJ1-1 gives the full variable domain: EAGVVQSPRYKIIEKKQPVAFWCNPISGHNTLYWYLQNLGQGPELLIRYENEEAVDDSQLPKDRFSAERLKGVDSTLKIQPAELGDSAVYLCASSLTGGAFFGQGTRLTVV.

The table lists this clonotype with many counts. This chain links TRBV7-2 with TRBJ2-3; D tentatively fits TRBD1 or TRBD2 (6 bases each). The CDR3 totals 14 residues. The V end lost 3 bases, the J end lost 3 bases, and 10 bases lay between the germline ends. CDR1 SGHTA and CDR2 FQGNSA come from the germline V gene. In DNA, the CDR3 is TGTGCCAGCAGCTTGCCGGGGGCTACAGATACGCAGTATTTT. Protein sequence: CASSLPGATDTQYF.

This clonotype has more than one count but fewer than ten. This chain connects TRBV7-2 to TRBJ2-5, with TRBD2 identical over 11 bases. The length of the CDR3 is 16 residues. The V segment lost 5 bases and the J segment 2 bases; nucleotides outside the gene matches: 7. Per germline, CDR1 SGHTA and CDR2 FQGNSA. CDR3 sequence reads: CASSASLAGGQETQYF. CDR3 DNA: TGTGCCAGCAGCGCCTCGCTAGCGGGGGGACAAGAGACCCAGTACTTC.

This clonotype has a handful of counts. This rearrangement joins TRBV9 to TRBJ2-6, with D perhaps matching TRBD1 (6 bases). The CDR3 extends over 19 amino acids. Per germline, CDR1 SGDLS and CDR2 YYNGEE. Trimming took 3 bases from V and 0 from J, leaving 19 bases between them. Here the CDR3 reads CASSAAYWTVGSGANVLTF. CDR3 DNA: TGTGCCAGCAGCGCAGCTTATTGGACAGTTGGCTCTGGGGCCAACGTCCTGACTTTC.

This clonotype was counted between two and nine times. The chain recombines TRBV24-1 with TRBJ2-1; D is ambiguous. CDR3 size: 13 residues. CDR1 KGHDR and CDR2 SFDVKD come from the germline V gene. Deletions cut 1 base from V and 10 bases from J, with 10 bases between. CDR3 residues: CATSDLGWEEQFF. CDR3 DNA: TGTGCCACCAGTGATTTAGGGTGGGAAGAGCAGTTCTTC.

The V call is TRBV20-1, the J call TRBJ2-7, with 9 bases identical to TRBD1. Gene TRBJ2-5 matches the end of the DNA better, so the J call may be wrong. The germline CDR1 and CDR2 sequences are DFQATT and SNEGSKA (reference sequence). This CDR3 is 14 amino acids long. CDR3 DNA: TGCAGTGCTAGAACGGGGACAGGGTCGGAGACCCAGTACTTC. Amino acids: CSARTGTGSETQYF.

This clonotype was counted between two and nine times. The V call is TRBV29-1, the J call TRBJ1-4; tentative D call: TRBD1 (5 bases). This CDR3 has 10 residues. Germline assignment: CDR1 SQVTM and CDR2 ANQGSEA. DNA for the CDR3: TGCGGGGGGGGGAATGAAAAACTGTTTTTT. Residues: CGGGNEKLFF.

The table lists this clonotype with a few counts. The V gene is TRBV6-5, the J gene TRBJ2-1; the D is unclear. The CDR3 runs to 13 residues. V was pared by 2 bases and J by 8 bases, with 10 bases between. Germline lookup yields CDR1 MNHEY and CDR2 SVGAGI. The CDR3 region has the DNA TGTGCCAGCAGTTACGTCTCCGGCGATGAGCAGTTCTTC. It codes for CASSYVSGDEQFF.